This note documents a single T cell receptor beta chain sequence. What it binds is not known. These data come from a study of CD8+CD57+ T cells in acquired aplastic anemia. Profiling of TCR beta VDJ combinations and CDR3 sequences used genomic DNA as template. Each CDR3 protein gets one entry after TCRdb re-called the reads with MiXCR. Of roughly 160,000 distinct CDR3 sequences listed, roughly 48% are singletons. Sequencing was done on patients that had shown CD8+CD57+ cell expansion by flow cytometry. The patients, all of them, had severe acquired aplastic anemia. Study-level findings and limits: A set of around 30 CD8+ CDR3 sequences was shared between patients and controls, and these sequences appeared highly expressed in patients.

Looked up from germline, CDR1 is MDHEN and CDR2 is SYDVKM. The CDR3 sequence is 15 residues long. V was cut by 6 bases and J by 1 base, with 15 bases left in between. Input material: sorted CD4+, CD8+, or CD8+CD57+ T cells (not recorded which) from PBMCs. This clonotype was sampled from a human donor with aplastic anemia. The chain links TRBV28 to TRBJ1-1, with D maybe TRBD1 (6 bases). CDR3 nucleotides: TGTGCCAGCAGGGGGGGGCCGGGGACGAACACTGAAGCTTTCTTT. Protein product: CASRGGPGTNTEAFF.